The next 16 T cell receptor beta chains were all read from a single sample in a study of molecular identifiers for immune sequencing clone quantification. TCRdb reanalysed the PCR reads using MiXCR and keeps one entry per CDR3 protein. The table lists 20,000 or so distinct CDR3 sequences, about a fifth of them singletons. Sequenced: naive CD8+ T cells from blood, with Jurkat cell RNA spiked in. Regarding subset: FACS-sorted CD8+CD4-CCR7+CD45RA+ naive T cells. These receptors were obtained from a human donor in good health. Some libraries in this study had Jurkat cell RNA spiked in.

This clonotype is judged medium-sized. The CDR3 bases are TGTGCCAGCAGCTTCATTGGACAGGTCTATGGCTACACCTTC. Translating gives CASSFIGQVYGYTF. The rearrangement joins TRBV7-9 to TRBJ1-2; 7 positions match TRBD1. The CDR3 runs 14 residues. The junction had 5 bases not matched to a gene; V was cut back by 3 bases and J by 4 bases. Germline loops: CDR1 SEHNR, CDR2 FQNEAQ (reference sequence). Complete variable domain (other parts from reference TRBV7-9 and TRBJ1-2): DTGVSQNPRHKITKRGQNVTFRCDPISEHNRLYWYRQTLGQGPEFLTYFQNEAQLEKSRLLSDRFSAERPKGSFSTLEIQRTEQGDSAMYLCASSFIGQVYGYTFGSGTRLTVV.

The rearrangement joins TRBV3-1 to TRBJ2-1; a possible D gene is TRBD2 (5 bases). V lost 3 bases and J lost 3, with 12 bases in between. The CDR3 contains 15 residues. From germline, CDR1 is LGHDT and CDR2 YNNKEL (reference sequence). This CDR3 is CASSQVDGDYNEQFF. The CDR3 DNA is TGTGCCAGCAGCCAGGTGGACGGGGACTACAATGAGCAGTTCTTC.

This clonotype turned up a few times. CDR3 DNA: TGTGCCAGCAGTCCGGGGACGACCACCCAGTACTTC. Its protein is CASSPGTTTQYF. V is TRBV27 and J is TRBJ2-5, with D perhaps matching TRBD1 or TRBD2 (5 bases each). The V end lost 5 bases, the J end lost 8 bases, and 12 bases lay between the germline ends. This CDR3 spans 12 amino acids. CDR1 is MNHEY and CDR2 is SMNVEV in the germline V gene (reference sequence).

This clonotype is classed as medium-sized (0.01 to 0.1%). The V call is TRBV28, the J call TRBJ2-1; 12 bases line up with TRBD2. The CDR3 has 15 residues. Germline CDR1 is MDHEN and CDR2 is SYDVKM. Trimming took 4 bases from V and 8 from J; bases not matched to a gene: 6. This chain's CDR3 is CASSYLAGGMDEQFF. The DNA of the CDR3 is TGTGCCAGCAGTTATCTAGCGGGAGGGATGGATGAGCAGTTCTTC. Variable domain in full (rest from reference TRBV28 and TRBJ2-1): DVKVTQSSRYLVKRTGEKVFLECVQDMDHENMFWYRQDPGLGLRLIYFSYDVKMKEKGDIPEGYSVSREKKERFSLILESASTNQTSMYLCASSYLAGGMDEQFFGPGTRLTVL.

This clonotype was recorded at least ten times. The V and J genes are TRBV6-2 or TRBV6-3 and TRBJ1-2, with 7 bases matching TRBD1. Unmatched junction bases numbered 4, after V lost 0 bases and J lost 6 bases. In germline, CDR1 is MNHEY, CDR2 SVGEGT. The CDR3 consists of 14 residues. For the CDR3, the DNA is TGTGCCAGCAGTTACTCCGGGACAGCTCATGGCTACACCTTC. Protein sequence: CASSYSGTAHGYTF.

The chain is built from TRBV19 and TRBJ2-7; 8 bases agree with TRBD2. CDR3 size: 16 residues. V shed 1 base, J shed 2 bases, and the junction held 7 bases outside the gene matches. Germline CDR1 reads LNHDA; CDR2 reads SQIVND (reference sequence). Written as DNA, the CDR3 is TGTGCCAGTAGTATAGGCGGACTAGCAGAAACCTACGAGCAGTACTTC. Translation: CASSIGGLAETYEQYF.

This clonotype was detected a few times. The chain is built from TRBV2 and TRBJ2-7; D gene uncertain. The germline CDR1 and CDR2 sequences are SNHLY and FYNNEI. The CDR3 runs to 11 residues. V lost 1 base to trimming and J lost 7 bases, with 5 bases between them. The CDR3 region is CASSEEQEQYF. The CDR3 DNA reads TGTGCCAGCAGTGAAGAACAGGAGCAGTACTTC.

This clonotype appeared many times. The CDR3 region is CASSLMTGAYNEQFF. In nucleotides, the CDR3 is TGTGCCAGCAGCTTAATGACTGGCGCCTACAATGAGCAGTTCTTC. The rearrangement joins TRBV7-9 to TRBJ2-1, with D unclear. Germline values: CDR1 SEHNR, CDR2 FQNEAQ (reference sequence). There are 15 residues in the CDR3. Trimming took off 2 bases at V and 2 bases at J, with 10 bases between the two ends.

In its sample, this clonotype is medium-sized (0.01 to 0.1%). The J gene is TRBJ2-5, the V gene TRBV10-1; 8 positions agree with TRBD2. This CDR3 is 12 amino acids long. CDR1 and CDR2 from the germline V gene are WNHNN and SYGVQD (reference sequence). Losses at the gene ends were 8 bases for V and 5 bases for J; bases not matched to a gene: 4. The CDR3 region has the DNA TGCGCCAGCCAGCGGGAGTTGGAGACCCAGTACTTC. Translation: CASQRELETQYF.

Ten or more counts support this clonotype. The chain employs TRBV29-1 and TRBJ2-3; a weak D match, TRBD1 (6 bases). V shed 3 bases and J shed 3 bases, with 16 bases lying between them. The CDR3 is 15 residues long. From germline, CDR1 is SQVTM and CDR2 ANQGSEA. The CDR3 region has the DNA TGCAGCGTTGAGGGTCTCGGGACAAGGACAGATACGCAGTATTTT. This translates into CSVEGLGTRTDTQYF.

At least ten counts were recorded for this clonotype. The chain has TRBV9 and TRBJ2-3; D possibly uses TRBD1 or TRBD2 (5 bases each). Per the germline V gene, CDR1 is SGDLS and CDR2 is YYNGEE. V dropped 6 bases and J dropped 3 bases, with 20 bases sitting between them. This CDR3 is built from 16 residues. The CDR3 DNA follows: TGTGCCAGCACCTTATCCAGGGACCGTCTAACAGATACGCAGTATTTT. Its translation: CASTLSRDRLTDTQYF.

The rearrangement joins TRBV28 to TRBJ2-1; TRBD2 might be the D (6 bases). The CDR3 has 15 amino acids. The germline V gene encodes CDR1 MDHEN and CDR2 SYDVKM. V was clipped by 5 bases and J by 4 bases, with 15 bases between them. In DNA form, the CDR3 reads TGTGCCAGCAGTGACCGGGAGTTGGGGTACAATGAGCAGTTCTTC. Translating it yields CASSDRELGYNEQFF.

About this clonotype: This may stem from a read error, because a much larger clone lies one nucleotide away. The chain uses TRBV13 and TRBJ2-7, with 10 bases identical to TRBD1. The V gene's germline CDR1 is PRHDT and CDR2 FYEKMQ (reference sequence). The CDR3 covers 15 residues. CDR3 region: CVSSLSRGQGFEQYF. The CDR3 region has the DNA TGTGTCAGCAGCTTAAGCCGGGGACAGGGGTTCGAGCAGTACTTC.

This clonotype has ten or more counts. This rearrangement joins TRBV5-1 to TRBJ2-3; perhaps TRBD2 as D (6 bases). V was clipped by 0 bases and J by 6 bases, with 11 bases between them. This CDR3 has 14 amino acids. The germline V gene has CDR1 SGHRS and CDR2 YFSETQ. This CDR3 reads CASSLVASADTQYF. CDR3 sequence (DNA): TGCGCCAGCAGCTTGGTGGCTAGCGCCGATACGCAGTATTTT.

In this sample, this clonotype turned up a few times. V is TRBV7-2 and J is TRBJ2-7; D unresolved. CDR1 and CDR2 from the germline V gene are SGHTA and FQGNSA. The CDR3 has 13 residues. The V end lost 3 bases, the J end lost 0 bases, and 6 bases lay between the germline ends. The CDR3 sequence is CASSFSYSYEQYF. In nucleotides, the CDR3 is TGTGCCAGCAGCTTTTCCTACTCCTACGAGCAGTACTTC.

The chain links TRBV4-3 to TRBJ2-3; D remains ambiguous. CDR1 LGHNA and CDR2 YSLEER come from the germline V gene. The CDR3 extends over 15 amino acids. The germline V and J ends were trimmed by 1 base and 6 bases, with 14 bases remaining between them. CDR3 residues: CASSQVDGLTDTQYF. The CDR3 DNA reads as TGCGCCAGCAGCCAAGTCGATGGATTGACGGATACGCAGTATTTT.